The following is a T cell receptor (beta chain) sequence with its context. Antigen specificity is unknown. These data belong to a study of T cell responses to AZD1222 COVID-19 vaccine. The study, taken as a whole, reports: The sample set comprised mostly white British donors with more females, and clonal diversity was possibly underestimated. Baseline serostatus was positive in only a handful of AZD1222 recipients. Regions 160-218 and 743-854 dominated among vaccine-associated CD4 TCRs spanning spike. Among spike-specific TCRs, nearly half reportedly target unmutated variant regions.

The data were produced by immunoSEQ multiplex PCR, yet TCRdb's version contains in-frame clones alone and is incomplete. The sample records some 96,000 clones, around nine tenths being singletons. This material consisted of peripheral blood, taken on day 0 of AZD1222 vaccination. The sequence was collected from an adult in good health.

The CDR3 bases are TGTGCCATCAGTGAACTTAACTATGGCTACACCTTC. Protein product: CAISELNYGYTF. V gene TRBV10-3 combines with J gene TRBJ1-2, with no clear D. The germline V and J ends were trimmed by 3 bases and 1 base, with 3 bases remaining between them. This CDR3 comprises 12 residues. CDR1 ENHRY and CDR2 SYGVKD come from the germline V gene.